This T cell receptor (beta chain) was identified during a study of T cells after yellow fever vaccination (dated by TCRdb to between 2019 and 2020). Regarding the study in general: The SMART-Seq v4 Ultra Low Input RNA kit was used to prepare libraries from fractions with low cell numbers. To follow T-cell clones before and after both primary and booster YFV17D yellow fever vaccination, bulk TCR alpha and beta repertoires underwent longitudinal sequencing. Bulk PBMC replicates and cell subsets were isolated from blood drawn at multiple timepoints before and after both primary and secondary immunization. The cohort comprised two healthy male donors, one aged 18 to 30 and one aged 30 to 40 years. What the research found in general, with its limitations: Because the study included only a couple of donors, the extent to which the findings can be generalized is limited. Compared with the primary T-cell response, the secondary T-cell response was weaker but faster, peaking on day 5 rather than day 15. After the booster, most clones that had expanded after primary vaccination were detected again (approximately 97% of CD4 and under 90% of CD8), suggesting broad maintenance of memory. Because abundant contaminating clonotypes from the bulk population could be contained in FACS-sorted repertoires, computational filtering was required. A small share of clonotypes was detected in both CD4 and CD8 compartments, with the overlap likely arising from convergent recombination.

The meaning of the sample's treatment or condition label: live attenuated yellow fever vaccine strain. A standard Ficoll-Paque protocol was used to isolate PBMCs from peripheral blood. Dynabeads CD4 and CD8 positive selection kits were used to isolate the CD4 and CD8 T-cell fractions. RNA was extracted with TriZol from bulk PBMCs, CD4 and CD8 fractions, and dextramer-positive and dextramer-negative fractions. Deletion took 3 bases off V and 0 bases off J, with a span of 11 bases between the germline ends. Taken from the germline V gene, the CDR1 and CDR2 loops are SGDLS and YYNGEE. The CDR3 runs 15 residues from the cysteine to the phenylalanine. CDR3 DNA is the only sequence kept; it has 45 bases, read in frame from the first base. For this clonotype: Its antigen target is currently unknown. One base away there is no much larger clone; base qualities are not given.

Synthesis of TCR cDNA relied on 5'RACE template switching, a step that introduced a universal primer site along with unique molecular identifiers. cDNA synthesis was primed from both the TCR alpha and TCR beta constant segments. Libraries were amplified in two PCR steps, with sample barcodes and sequencing adapters added in the second step. Sequencing of the libraries was done on either Illumina HiSeq 2500 (2x100 bp) or NovaSeq (2x150 bp). The paper's data handling went like this. MIGEC was used to demultiplex reads and collapse the reads into UMI consensus sequences, and MiXCR was used for V(D)J alignment. Clonotypes responding to the vaccine were identified with edgeR on replicate PBMC samples, with the criteria of FDR below 0.01 and a log2 fold change above 5 up to day 15. Each bulk clonotype received a CD4 or CD8 identity based on whether the sequenced CD4 or CD8 repertoire contained that clonotype at higher abundance. TCRdb applied fastp at Q25 and MiXCR to the public reads, then kept only in-frame beta chains. Each entry is one CDR3 protein sequence, shown with its most common DNA and genes. The V and J calls reflect TCRdb's pipeline rather than the authors' work. Counted in this sample were over 45,000 distinct CDR3 sequences; roughly 6.9% of them appeared once. The ten biggest clones cover roughly 40% of the sample.

The source material was CD8+ T cells sorted from PBMCs, sampled on the day of the first yellow fever vaccination. This receptor was identified in a man in his late teens or twenties who received the YFV17D yellow fever vaccine. This chain joins TRBV9 to TRBJ2-3, with TRBD1 perhaps the D gene, on 6 matching bases. The sequence in DNA is TGTGCCAGCAGCGCCACAGGGTATAGCACAGATACGCAGTATTTT. Its protein is CASSATGYSTDTQYF. Reference TRBV9 and TRBJ2-3 proteins supply the regions before and after the CDR3; the full variable domain is: DSGVTQTPKHLITATGQRVTLRCSPRSGDLSVYWYQQSLDQGLQFLIQYYNGEERAKGNILERFSAQQFPDLHSELNLSSLELGDSALYFCASSATGYSTDTQYFGPGTRLTVL.